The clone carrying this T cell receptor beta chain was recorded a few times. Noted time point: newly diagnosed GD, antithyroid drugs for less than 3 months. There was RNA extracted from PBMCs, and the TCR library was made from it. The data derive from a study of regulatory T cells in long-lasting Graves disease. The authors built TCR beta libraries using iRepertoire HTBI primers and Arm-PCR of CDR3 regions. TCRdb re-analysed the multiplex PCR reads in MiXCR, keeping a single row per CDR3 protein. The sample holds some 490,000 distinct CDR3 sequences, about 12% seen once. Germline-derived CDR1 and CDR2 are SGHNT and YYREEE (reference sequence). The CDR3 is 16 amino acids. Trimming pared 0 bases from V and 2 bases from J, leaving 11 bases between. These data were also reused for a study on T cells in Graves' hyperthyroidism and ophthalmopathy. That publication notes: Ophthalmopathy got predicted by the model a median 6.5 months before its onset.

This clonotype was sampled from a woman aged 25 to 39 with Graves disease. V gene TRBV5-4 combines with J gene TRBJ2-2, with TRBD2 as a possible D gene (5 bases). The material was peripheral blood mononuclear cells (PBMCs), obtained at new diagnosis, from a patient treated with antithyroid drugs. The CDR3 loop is CASSLGQTTNTGELFF. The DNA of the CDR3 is TGTGCCAGCAGCTTGGGTCAGACTACAAACACCGGGGAGCTGTTTTTT.